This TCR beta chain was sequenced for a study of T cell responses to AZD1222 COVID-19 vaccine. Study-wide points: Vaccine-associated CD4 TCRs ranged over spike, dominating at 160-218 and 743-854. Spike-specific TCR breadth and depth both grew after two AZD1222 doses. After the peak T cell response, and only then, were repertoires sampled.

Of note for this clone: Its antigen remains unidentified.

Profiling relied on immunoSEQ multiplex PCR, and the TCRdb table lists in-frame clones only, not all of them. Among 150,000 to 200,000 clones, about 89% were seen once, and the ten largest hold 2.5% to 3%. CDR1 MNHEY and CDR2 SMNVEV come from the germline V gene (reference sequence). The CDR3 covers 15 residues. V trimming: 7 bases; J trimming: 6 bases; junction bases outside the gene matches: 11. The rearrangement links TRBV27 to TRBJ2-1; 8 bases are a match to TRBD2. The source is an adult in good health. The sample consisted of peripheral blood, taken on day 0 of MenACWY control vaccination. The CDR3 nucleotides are TGTGCCAGCACCTATGCCGGGACTAGGAGCAATGAGCAGTTCTTC. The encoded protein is CASTYAGTRSNEQFF.